This TCR beta chain was documented in a study of blood T cell repertoires in COVID-19. The protocol was immunoSEQ multiplex PCR, while the TCRdb copy is restricted to in-frame clones and leaves out a portion. The sample lists roughly 410,000 clones; about 91% were seen once. The CDR3 extends over 16 amino acids. Germline-derived CDR1 and CDR2 are SGHRS and YFSETQ. V lost 2 bases, J lost 4 bases, and 4 bases stayed unmatched. The sequencing sample was made of peripheral blood. This chain connects TRBV5-1 to TRBJ2-1, with 12 bases lining up with TRBD2. The sequence was obtained from a woman in her forties with COVID-19, enrolled during active disease. CDR3 residues: CASSFRLAGVYNEQFF. In DNA, the CDR3 is TGCGCCAGCAGCTTCAGACTAGCGGGAGTTTACAATGAGCAGTTCTTC.